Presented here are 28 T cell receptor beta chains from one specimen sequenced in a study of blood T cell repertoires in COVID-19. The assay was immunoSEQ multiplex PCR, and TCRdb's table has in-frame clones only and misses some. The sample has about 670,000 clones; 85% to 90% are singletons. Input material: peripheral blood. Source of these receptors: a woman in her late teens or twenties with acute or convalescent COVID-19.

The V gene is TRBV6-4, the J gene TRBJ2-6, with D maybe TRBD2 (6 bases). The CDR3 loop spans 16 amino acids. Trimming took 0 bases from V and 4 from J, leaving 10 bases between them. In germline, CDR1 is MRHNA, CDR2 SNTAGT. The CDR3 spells CASSDSGGRGANVLTF. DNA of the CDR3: TGTGCCAGCAGTGACTCTGGAGGGAGAGGGGCCAACGTCCTGACTTTC.

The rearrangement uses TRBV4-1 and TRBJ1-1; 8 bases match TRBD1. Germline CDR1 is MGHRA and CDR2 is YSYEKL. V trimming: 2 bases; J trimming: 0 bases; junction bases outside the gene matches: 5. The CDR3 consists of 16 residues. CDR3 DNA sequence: TGCGCCAGCAGCCAACAAGGACAGGGATTGAACACTGAAGCTTTCTTT. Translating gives CASSQQGQGLNTEAFF.

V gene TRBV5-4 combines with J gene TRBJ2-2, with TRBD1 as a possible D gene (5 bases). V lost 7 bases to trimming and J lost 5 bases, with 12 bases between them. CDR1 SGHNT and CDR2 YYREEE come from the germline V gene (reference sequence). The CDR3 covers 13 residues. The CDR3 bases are TGTGCCAGCCTTCAGGGAATGACCGGGGAGCTGTTTTTT. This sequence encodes CASLQGMTGELFF.

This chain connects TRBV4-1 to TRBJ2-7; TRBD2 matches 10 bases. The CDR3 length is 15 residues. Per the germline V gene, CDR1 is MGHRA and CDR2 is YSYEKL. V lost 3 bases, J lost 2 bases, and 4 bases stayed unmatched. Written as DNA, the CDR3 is TGCGCCAGCAGCCAGATAGCGGGGGGAACCTACGAGCAGTACTTC. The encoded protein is CASSQIAGGTYEQYF.

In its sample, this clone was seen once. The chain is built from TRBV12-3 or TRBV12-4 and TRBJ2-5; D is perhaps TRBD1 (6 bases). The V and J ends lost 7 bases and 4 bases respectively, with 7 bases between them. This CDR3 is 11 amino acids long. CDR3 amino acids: CASTRGETQYF. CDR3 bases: TGTGCCAGCACCAGGGGAGAGACCCAGTACTTC.

The CDR3 region is CASSFPGGGYTF. The CDR3 region has the DNA TGTGCCAGCAGCTTCCCCGGGGGTGGCTACACCTTC. The chain employs TRBV7-9 and TRBJ1-2; a weak D match, TRBD1 (5 bases). The CDR3 runs 12 residues. Per the germline V gene, CDR1 is SEHNR and CDR2 is FQNEAQ (reference sequence). V gave up 3 bases and J gave up 7 bases, with 9 bases separating them.

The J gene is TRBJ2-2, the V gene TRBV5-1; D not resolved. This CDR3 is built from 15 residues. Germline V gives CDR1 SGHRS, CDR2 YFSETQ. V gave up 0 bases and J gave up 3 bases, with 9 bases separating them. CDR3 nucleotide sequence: TGCGCCAGCAGCTTGGGCGGCGCGGACACCGGGGAGCTGTTTTTT. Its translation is CASSLGGADTGELFF.

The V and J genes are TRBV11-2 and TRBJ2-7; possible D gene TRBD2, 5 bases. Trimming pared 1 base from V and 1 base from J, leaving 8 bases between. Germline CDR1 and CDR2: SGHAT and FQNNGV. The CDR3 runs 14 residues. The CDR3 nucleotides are TGTGCCAGCAGCTTAGGTAGGAGGTCCTACGAGCAGTACTTC. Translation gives CASSLGRRSYEQYF.

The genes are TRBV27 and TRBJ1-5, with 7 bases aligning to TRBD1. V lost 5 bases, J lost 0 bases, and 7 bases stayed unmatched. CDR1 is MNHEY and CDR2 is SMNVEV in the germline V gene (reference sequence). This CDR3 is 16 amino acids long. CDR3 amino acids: CASSPRTGYSNQPQHF. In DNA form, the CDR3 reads TGTGCCAGCAGTCCACGGACAGGTTATAGCAATCAGCCCCAGCATTTT.

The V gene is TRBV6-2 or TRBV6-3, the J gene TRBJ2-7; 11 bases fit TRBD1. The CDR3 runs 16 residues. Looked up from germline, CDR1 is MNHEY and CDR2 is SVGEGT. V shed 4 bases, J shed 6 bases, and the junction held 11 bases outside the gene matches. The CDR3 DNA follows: TGTGCCAGCAGTTCTCCCGCGGACAGGGGGCGCTCCGAGCAGTACTTC. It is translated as CASSSPADRGRSEQYF.

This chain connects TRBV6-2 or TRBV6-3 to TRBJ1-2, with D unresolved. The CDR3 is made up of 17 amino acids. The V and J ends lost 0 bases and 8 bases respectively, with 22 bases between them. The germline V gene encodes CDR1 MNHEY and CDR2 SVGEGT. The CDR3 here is CASSYSNPLIYEEGYTF. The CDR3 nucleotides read TGTGCCAGCAGTTACTCCAACCCCTTGATTTACGAGGAGGGCTACACCTTC.

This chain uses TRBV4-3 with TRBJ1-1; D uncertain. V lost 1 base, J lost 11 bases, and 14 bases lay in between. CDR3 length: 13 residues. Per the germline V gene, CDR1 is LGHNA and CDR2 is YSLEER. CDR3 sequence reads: CASSQGRTGRAFF. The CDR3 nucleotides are TGCGCCAGCAGCCAAGGACGGACGGGAAGGGCTTTCTTT.

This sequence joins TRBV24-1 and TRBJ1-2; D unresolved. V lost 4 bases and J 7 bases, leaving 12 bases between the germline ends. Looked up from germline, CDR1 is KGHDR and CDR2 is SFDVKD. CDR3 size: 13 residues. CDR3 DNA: TGTGCCACCAGTGAATCTGCTGGCCGTGGCTACACCTTC. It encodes CATSESAGRGYTF.

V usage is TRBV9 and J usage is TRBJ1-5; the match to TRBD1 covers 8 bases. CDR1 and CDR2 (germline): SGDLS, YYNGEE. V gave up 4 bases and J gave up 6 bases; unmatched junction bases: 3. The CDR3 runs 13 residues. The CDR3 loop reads CASSTGGGQPQHF. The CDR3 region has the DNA TGTGCCAGCAGCACAGGGGGGGGTCAGCCCCAGCATTTT.

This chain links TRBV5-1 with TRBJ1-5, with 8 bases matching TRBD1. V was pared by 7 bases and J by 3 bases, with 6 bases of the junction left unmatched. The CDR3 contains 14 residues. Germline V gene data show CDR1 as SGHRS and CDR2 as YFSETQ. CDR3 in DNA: TGCGCCAGCGGACAGGGCCCCAACAATCAGCCCCAGCATTTT. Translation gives CASGQGPNNQPQHF.

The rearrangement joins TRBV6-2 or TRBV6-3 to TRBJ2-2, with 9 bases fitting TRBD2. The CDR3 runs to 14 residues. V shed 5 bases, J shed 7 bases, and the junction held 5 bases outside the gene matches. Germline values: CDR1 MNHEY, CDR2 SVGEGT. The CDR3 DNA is TGTGCCAGCAGTCGGACTAGCGAGGTCGGGGAGCTGTTTTTT. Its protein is CASSRTSEVGELFF.

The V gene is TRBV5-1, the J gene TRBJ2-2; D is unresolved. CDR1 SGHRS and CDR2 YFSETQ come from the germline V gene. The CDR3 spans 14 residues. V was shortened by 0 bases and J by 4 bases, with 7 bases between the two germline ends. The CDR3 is CASSLEQSTGELFF. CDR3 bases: TGCGCCAGCAGCTTGGAACAGAGCACCGGGGAGCTGTTTTTT.

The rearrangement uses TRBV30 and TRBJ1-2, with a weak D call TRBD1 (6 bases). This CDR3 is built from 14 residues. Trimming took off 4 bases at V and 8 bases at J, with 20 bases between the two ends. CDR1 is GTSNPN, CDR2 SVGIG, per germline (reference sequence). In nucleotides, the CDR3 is TGTGCCTGGACCTCTTACAGGGTAAAGGGGGGCTACACCTTC. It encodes CAWTSYRVKGGYTF.

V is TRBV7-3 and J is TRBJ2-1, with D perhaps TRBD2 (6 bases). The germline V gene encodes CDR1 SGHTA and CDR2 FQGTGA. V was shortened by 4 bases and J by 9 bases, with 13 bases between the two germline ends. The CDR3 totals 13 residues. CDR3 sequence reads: CASSSREVGEQFF. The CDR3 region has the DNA TGTGCCAGCAGCTCGCGGGAAGTGGGTGAGCAGTTCTTC.

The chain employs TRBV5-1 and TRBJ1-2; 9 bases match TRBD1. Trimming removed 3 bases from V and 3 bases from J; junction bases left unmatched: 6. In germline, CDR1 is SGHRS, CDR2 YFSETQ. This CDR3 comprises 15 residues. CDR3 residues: CASSSHRGLDYGYTF. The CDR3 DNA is TGCGCCAGCAGCTCACACAGGGGGCTAGACTATGGCTACACCTTC.

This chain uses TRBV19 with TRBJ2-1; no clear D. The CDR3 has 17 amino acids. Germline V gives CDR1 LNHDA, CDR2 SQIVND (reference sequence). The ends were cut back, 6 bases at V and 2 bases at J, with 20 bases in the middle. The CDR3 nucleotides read TGTGCCAGTAGACCCTTGAGGCAGCCCGAGACCTACAATGAGCAGTTCTTC. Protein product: CASRPLRQPETYNEQFF.

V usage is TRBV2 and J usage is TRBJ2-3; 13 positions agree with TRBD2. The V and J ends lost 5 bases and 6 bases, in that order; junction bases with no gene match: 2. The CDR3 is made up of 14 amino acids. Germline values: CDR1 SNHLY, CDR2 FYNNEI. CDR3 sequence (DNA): TGTGCCAGCAGTTGGACTAGCGGGGGTGATACGCAGTATTTT. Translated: CASSWTSGGDTQYF.

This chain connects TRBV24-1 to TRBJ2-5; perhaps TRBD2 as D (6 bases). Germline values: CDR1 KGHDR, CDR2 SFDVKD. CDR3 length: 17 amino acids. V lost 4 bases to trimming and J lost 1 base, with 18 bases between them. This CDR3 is CATSDPDYPGSQETQYF. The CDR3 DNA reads TGTGCCACCAGTGACCCGGACTACCCCGGCTCCCAAGAGACCCAGTACTTC.

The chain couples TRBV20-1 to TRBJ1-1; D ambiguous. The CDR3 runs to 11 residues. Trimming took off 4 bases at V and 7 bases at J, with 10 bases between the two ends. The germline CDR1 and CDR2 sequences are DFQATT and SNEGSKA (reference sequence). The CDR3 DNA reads TGCAGTGCTATGGGCTCTGTTGAAGCTTTCTTT. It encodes CSAMGSVEAFF.

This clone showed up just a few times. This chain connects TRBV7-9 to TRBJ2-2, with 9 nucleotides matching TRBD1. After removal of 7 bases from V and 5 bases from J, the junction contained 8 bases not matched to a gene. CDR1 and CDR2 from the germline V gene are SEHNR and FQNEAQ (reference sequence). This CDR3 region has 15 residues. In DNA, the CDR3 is TGTGCCAGCAAAAAAACAGGGGGCTATACCGGGGAGCTGTTTTTT. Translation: CASKKTGGYTGELFF. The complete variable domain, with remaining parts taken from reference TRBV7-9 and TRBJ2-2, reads DTGVSQNPRHKITKRGQNVTFRCDPISEHNRLYWYRQTLGQGPEFLTYFQNEAQLEKSRLLSDRFSAERPKGSFSTLEIQRTEQGDSAMYLCASKKTGGYTGELFFGEGSRLTVL.

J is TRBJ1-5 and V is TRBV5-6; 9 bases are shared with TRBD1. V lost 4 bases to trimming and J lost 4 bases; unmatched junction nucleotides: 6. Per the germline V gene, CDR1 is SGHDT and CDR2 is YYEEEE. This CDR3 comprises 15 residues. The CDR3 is CASSKTGGGNQPQHF. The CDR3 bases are TGTGCCAGCAGCAAAACAGGGGGCGGAAATCAGCCCCAGCATTTT.

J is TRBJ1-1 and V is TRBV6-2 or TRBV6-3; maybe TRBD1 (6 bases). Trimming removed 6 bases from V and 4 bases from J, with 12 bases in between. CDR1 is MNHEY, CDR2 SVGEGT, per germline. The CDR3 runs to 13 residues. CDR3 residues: CASSVAGATEAFF. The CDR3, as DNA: TGTGCCAGCAGCGTCGCGGGGGCCACTGAAGCTTTCTTT.

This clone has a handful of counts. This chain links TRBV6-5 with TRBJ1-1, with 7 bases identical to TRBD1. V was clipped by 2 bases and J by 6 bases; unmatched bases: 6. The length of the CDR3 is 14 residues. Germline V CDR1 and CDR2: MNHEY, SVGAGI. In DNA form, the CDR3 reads TGTGCCAGCAGTTACGACAGGGTAAACGCTGAAGCTTTCTTT. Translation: CASSYDRVNAEAFF.